This T cell receptor (beta chain) stems from a study of cytomegalovirus exposure and HLA in healthy donors. Turning to the study itself: There were tens of millions of unique TCRs (from HLA-typed donors) in an early data release.

PCR used 60 Vbeta primers and 13 Jbeta primers. The table came from immunoSEQ multiplex PCR; TCRdb's copy has only in-frame clones and leaves some out. The sample holds about 150,000 clones, roughly 85% seen once. As for this clone: Its antigen is currently unknown.

Study outcomes and limitations: Cytomegalovirus-associated TCR beta chains were listed, numbering some 170.

This TCR came from a woman under 40 in good health and CMV-seronegative. Material: PBMCs.

CDR3 in amino acids: CASSYGTGGAEAFF. CDR3 in DNA: TGTGCCAGCAGCTACGGGACAGGGGGCGCAGAAGCTTTCTTT. The gene calls are TRBV7-2 and TRBJ1-1, with 12 bases matching TRBD1. The germline CDR1 and CDR2 sequences are SGHTA and FQGNSA. V trimming: 4 bases; J trimming: 8 bases; junction bases outside the gene matches: 5. This CDR3 comprises 14 residues.